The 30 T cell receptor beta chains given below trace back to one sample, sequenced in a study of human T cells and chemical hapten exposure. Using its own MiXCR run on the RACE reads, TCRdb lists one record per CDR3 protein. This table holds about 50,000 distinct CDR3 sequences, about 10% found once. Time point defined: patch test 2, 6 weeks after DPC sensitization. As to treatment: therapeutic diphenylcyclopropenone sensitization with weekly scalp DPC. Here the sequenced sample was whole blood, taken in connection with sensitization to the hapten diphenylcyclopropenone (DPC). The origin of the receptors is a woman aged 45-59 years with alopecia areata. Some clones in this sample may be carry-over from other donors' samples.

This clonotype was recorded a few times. This CDR3 reads CATVSLMNTEAFF. CDR3 in DNA: TGTGCCACAGTTAGCCTGATGAACACTGAAGCTTTCTTT. The chain carries TRBV4-2 and TRBJ1-1; no clear D gene. V lost 10 bases to trimming and J lost 0 bases, with 12 bases between them. This CDR3 spans 13 amino acids. Germline V gene lookup returns CDR1 LGHNA and CDR2 YNFKEQ.

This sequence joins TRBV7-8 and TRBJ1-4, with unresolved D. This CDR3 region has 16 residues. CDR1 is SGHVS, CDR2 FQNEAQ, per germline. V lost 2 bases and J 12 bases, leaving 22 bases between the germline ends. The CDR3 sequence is CASSLKVAGLLGELFF. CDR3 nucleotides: TGTGCCAGCAGCTTAAAGGTGGCAGGCCTCCTAGGTGAACTGTTTTTT.

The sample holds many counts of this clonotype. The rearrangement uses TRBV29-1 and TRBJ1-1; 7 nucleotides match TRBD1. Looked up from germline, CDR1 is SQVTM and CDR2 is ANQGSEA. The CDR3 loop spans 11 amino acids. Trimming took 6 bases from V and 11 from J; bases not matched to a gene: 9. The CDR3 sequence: CSVASRRGAFF. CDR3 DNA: TGCAGCGTCGCAAGCCGCAGGGGGGCTTTCTTT.

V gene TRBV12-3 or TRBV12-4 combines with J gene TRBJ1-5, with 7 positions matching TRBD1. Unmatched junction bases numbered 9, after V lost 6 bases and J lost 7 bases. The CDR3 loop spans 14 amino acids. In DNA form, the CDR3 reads TGTGCCAGCAGCCTGAAGGGGGCAATCCAGCCCCAGCATTTT. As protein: CASSLKGAIQPQHF.

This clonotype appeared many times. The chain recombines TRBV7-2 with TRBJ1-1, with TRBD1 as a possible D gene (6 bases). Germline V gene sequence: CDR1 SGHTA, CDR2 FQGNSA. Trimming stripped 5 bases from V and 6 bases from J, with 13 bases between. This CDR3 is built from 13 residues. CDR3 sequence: CASSPRTASEAFF. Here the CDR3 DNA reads TGTGCCAGCAGCCCTAGGACAGCCTCTGAAGCTTTCTTT.

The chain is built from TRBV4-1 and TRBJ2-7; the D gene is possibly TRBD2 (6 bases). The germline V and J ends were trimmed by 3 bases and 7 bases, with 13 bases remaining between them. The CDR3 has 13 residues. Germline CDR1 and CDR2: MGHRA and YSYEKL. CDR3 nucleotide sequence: TGCGCCAGCAGCCAGGGCGGGGAGTTTGAGCAGTACTTC. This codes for CASSQGGEFEQYF.

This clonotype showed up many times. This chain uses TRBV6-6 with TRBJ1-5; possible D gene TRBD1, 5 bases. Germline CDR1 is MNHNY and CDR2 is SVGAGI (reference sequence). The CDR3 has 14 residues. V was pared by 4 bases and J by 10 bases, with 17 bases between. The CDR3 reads CASSSGGAVGPQHF. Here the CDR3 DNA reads TGTGCCAGCAGTTCCGGAGGGGCTGTGGGTCCCCAGCATTTT.

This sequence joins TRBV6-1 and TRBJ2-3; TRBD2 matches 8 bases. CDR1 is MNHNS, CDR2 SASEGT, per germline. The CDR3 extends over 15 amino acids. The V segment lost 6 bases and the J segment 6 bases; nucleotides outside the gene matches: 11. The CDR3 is CASRTALAGSDTQYF. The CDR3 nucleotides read TGTGCCAGCAGGACCGCGTTAGCGGGATCGGATACGCAGTATTTT.

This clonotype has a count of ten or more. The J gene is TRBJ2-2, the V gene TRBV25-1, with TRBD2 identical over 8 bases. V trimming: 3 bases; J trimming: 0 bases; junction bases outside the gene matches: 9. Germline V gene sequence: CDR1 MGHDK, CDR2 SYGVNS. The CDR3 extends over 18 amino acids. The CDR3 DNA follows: TGTGCCAGCAGTGACTACCTTAGACTAGCGCCGAACACCGGGGAGCTGTTTTTT. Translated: CASSDYLRLAPNTGELFF.

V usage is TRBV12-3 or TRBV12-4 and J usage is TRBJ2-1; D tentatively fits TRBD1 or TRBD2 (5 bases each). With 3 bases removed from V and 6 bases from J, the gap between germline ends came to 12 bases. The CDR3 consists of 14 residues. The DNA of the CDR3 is TGTGCCAGCAGTTTCCGGGACGGTACCAATGAGCAGTTCTTC. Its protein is CASSFRDGTNEQFF.

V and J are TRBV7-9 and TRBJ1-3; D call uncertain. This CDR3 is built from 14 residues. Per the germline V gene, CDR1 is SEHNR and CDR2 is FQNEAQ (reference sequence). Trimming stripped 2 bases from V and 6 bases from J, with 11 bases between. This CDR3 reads CASSLSIRQNTIYF. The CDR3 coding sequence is TGTGCCAGCAGCTTAAGTATTCGGCAAAACACCATATATTTT.

Here the CDR3 reads CASSKGQYAYEQYF. Here the CDR3 DNA reads TGTGCCAGCAGTAAAGGACAGTACGCCTACGAGCAGTACTTC. This rearrangement joins TRBV28 to TRBJ2-7; possibly TRBD1 for D (6 bases). Germline CDR1 reads MDHEN; CDR2 reads SYDVKM. Trimming stripped 5 bases from V and 2 bases from J, with 13 bases between. The CDR3 is made up of 14 amino acids.

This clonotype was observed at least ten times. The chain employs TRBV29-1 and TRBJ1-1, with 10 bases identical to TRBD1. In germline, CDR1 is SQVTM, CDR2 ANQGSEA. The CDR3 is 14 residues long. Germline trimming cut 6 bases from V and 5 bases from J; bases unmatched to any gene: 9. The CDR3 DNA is TGCAGCGTATACGGGACAGGGGTGGGGACTGAAGCTTTCTTT. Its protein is CSVYGTGVGTEAFF.

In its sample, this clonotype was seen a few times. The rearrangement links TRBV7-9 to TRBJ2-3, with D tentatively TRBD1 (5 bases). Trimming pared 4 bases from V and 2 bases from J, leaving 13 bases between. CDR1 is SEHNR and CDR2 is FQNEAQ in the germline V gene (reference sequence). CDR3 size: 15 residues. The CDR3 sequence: CASSSTTANTDTQYF. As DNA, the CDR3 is TGTGCCAGCAGCTCAACGACAGCAAACACAGATACGCAGTATTTT.

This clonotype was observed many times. The CDR3 reads CASSATGNTEAFF. In DNA, the CDR3 is TGTGCCAGCTCGGCCACAGGGAACACTGAAGCTTTCTTT. The gene calls are TRBV18 and TRBJ1-1; a weak D match, TRBD1 (5 bases). Trimming stripped 6 bases from V and 1 base from J, with 9 bases between. Germline V gene data show CDR1 as KGHSH and CDR2 as LQKENI. The CDR3 sequence is 13 residues long.

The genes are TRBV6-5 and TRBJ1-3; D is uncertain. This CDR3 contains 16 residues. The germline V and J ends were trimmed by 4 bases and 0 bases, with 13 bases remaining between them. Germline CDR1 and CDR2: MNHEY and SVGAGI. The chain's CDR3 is CASSSPGTSSGNTIYF. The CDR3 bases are TGTGCCAGCAGTTCCCCCGGTACCAGCTCTGGAAACACCATATATTTT.

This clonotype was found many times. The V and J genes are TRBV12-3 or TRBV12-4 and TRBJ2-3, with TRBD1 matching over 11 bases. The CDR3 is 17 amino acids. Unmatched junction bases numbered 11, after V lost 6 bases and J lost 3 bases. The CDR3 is CASRPSGTGGSTDTQYF. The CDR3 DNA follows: TGTGCCAGCAGACCCTCCGGGACAGGGGGTTCTACAGATACGCAGTATTTT.

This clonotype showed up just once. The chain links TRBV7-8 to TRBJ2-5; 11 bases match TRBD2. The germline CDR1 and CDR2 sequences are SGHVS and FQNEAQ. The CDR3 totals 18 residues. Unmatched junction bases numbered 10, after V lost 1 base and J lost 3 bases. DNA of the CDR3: TGTGCCAGCAGCTTAGAGGAATGGATGACTAGCGGGGAAGAGACCCAGTACTTC. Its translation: CASSLEEWMTSGEETQYF.

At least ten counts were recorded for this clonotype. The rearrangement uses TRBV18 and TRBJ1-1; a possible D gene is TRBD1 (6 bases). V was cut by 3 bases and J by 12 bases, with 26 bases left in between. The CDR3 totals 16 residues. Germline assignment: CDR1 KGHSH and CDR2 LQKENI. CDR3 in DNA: TGTGCCAGCTCACCTCGCGGCGGGAACTCAGACAGGAGGACTTTCTTT. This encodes CASSPRGGNSDRRTFF. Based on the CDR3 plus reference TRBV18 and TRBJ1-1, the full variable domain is NAGVMQNPRHLVRRRGQEARLRCSPMKGHSHVYWYRQLPEEGLKFMVYLQKENIIDESGMPKERFSAEFPKEGPSILRIQQVVRGDSAAYFCASSPRGGNSDRRTFFGQGTRLTVV.

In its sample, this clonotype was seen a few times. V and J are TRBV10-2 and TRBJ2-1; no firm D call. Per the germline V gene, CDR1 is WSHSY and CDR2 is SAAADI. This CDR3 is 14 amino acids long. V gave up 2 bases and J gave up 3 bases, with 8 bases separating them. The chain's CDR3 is CASSETRIYNEQFF. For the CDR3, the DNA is TGCGCCAGCAGTGAGACCAGGATCTACAATGAGCAGTTCTTC.

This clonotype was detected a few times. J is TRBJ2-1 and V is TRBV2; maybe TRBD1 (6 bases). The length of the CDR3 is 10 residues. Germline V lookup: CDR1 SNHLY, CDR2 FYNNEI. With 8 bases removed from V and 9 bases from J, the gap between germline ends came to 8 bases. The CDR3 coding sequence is TGTGCCAGCGGACAGTCTGAGCAGTTCTTC. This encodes CASGQSEQFF.

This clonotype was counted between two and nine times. The CDR3: CASRDPGGYEQYF. The CDR3 DNA reads TGTGCCTCCCGGGACCCAGGGGGCTACGAGCAGTACTTC. The chain carries TRBV6-5 and TRBJ2-7; 7 positions match TRBD1. After removal of 11 bases from V and 3 bases from J, the junction contained 10 bases not matched to a gene. The length of the CDR3 is 13 residues. The V gene's germline CDR1 is MNHEY and CDR2 SVGAGI.

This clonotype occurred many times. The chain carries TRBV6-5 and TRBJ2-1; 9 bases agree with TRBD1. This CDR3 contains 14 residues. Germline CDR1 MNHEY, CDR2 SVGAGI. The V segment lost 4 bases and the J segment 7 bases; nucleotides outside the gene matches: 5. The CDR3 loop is CASSSGTGRNEQFF. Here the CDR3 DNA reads TGTGCCAGCAGTTCGGGGACAGGGCGTAATGAGCAGTTCTTC.

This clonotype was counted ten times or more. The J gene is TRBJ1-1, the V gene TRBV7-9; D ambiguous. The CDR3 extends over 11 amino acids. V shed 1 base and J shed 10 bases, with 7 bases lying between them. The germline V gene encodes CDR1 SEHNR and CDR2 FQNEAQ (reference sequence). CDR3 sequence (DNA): TGTGCCAGCAGCTTAGACAGACGAGCTTTCTTT. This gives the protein CASSLDRRAFF.

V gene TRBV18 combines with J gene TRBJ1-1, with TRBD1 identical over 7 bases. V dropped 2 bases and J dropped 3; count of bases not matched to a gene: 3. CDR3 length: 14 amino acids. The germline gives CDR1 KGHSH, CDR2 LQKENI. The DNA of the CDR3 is TGTGCCAGCTCACCAGGAGACAGGGACACTGAAGCTTTCTTT. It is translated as CASSPGDRDTEAFF.

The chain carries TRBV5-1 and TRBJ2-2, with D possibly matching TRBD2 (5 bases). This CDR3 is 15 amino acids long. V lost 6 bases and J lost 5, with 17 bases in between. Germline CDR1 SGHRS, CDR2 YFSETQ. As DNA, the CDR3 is TGCGCCAGCACCCGAGGACTTATTTCTACCGGGGAGCTGTTTTTT. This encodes CASTRGLISTGELFF.

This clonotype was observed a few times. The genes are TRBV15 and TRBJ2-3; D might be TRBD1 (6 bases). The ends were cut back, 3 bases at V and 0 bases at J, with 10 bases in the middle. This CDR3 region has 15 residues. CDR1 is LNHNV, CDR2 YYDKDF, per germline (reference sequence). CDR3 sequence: CATSSGQPSTDTQYF. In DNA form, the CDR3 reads TGTGCCACCAGCAGCGGACAGCCTAGCACAGATACGCAGTATTTT.

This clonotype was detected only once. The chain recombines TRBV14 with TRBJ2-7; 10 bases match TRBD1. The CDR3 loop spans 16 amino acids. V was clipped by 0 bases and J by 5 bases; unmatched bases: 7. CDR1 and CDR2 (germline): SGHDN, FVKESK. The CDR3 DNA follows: TGTGCCAGCAGCCAAGATCTATTGACAGGGGGCAACGAGCAGTACTTC. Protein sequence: CASSQDLLTGGNEQYF.

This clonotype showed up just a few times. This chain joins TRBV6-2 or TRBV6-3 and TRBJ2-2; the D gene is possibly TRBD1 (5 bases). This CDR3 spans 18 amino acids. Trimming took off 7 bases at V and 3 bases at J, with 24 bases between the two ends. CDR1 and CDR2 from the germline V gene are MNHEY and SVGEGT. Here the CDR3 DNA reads TGTGCCAGCAAAAGTTCGGCCAAGGGGCCCCGGGACACCGGGGAGCTGTTTTTT. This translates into CASKSSAKGPRDTGELFF.

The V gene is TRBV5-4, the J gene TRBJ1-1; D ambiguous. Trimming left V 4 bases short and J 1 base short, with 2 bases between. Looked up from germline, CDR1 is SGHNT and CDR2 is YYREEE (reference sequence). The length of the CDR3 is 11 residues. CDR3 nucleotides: TGTGCCAGCAGCACGAACACTGAAGCTTTCTTT. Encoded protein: CASSTNTEAFF.